The clone carrying this TCR beta chain was seen once. This sample was taken from a study of cytomegalovirus exposure and HLA in healthy donors. Overall study context: Unique TCR beta sequences numbering over 100 million came from 190 million or so T cells in an earlier analysis.

The germline V gene encodes CDR1 SGHVS and CDR2 FQNEAQ. V was trimmed by 5 bases and J by 1 base, leaving 8 bases between them. There are 13 residues in the CDR3. 13 Jbeta primers and 60 Vbeta primers were used for the PCR. Generated by immunoSEQ multiplex PCR, the TCRdb table keeps only in-frame clones and is missing some. Of approximately 150,000 clones listed, 75% to 90% are singletons. The clonotype originates from a male donor in good health and CMV-seronegative. Material: PBMCs. The rearrangement uses TRBV7-8 and TRBJ1-1, with D perhaps TRBD1 (5 bases). The CDR3 DNA follows: TGTGCCAGCAGCACCCAGGGGAACACTGAAGCTTTCTTT. Encoded protein: CASSTQGNTEAFF.